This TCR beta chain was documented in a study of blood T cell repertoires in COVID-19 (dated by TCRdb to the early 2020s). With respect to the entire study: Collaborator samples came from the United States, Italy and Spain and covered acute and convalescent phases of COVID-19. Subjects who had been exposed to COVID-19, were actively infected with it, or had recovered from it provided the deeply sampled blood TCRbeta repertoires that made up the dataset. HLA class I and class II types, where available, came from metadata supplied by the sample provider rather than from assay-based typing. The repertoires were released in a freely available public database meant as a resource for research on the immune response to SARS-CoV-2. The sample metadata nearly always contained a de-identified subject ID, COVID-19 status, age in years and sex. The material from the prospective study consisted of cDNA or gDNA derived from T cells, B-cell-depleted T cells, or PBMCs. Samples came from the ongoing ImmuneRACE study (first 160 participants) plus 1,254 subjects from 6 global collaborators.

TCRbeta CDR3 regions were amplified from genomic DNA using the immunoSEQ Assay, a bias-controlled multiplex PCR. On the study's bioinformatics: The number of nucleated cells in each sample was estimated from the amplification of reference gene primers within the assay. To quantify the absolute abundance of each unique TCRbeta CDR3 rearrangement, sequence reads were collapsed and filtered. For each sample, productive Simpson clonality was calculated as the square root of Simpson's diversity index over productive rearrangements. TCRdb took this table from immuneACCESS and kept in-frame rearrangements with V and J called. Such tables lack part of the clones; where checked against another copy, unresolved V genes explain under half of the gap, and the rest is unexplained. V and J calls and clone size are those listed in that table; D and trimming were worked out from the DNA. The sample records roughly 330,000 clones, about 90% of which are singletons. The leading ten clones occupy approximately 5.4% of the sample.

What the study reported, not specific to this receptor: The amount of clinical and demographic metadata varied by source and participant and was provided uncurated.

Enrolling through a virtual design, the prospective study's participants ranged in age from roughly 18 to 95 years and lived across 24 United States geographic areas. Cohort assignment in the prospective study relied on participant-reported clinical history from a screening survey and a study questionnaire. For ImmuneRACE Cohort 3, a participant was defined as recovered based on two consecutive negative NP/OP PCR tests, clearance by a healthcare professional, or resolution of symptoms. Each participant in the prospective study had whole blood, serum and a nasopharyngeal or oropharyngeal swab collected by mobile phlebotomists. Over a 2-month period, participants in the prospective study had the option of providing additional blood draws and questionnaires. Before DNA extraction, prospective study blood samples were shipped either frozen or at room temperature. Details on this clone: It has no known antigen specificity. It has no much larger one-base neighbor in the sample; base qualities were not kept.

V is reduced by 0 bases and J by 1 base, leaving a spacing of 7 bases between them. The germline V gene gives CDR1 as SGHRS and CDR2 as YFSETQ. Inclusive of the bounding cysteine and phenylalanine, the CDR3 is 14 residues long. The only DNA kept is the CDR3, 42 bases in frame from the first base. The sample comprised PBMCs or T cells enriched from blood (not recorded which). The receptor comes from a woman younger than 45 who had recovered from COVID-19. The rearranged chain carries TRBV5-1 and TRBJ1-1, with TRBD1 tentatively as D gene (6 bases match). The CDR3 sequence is CASSLGTANTEAFF. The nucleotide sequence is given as TGCGCCAGCAGCTTGGGGACAGCGAACACTGAAGCTTTCTTT.